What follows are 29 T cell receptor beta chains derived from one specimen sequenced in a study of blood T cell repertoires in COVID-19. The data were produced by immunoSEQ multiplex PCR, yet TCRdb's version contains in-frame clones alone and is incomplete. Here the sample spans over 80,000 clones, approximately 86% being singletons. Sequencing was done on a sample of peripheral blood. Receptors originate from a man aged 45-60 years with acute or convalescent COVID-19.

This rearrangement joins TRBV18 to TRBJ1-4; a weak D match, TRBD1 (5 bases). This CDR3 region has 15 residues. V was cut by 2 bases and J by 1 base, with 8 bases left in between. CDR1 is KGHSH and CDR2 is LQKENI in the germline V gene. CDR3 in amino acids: CASSPADRTNEKLFF. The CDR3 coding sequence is TGTGCCAGCTCACCAGCCGACAGAACTAATGAAAAACTGTTTTTT.

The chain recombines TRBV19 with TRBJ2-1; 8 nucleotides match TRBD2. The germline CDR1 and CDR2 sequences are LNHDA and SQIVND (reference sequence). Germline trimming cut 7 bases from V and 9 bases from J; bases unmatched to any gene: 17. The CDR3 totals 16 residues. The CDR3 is CASKPAGAGDSSEQFF. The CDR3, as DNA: TGTGCCAGTAAGCCCGCCGGAGCGGGAGATTCTAGTGAGCAGTTCTTC.

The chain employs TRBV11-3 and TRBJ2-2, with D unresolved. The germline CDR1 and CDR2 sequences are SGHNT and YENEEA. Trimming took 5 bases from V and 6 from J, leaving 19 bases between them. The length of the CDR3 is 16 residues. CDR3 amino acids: CASSLLLTPGSGELFF. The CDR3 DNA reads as TGTGCCAGCAGCCTACTTCTGACCCCCGGGTCCGGGGAGCTGTTTTTT.

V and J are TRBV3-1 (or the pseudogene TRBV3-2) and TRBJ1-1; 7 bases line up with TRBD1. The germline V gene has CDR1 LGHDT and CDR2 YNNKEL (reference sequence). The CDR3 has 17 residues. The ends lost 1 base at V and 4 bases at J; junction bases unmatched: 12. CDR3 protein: CASSQGPQGLKGTEAFF. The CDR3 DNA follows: TGTGCCAGCAGCCAAGGTCCACAGGGGTTGAAGGGCACTGAAGCTTTCTTT.

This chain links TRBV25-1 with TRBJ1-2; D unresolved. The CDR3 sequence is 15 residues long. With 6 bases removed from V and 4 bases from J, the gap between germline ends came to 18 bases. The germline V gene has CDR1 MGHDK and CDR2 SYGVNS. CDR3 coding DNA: TGTGCCAGCAGAGCAGTGAGCGGCGGTGGCTATGGCTACACCTTC. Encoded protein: CASRAVSGGGYGYTF.

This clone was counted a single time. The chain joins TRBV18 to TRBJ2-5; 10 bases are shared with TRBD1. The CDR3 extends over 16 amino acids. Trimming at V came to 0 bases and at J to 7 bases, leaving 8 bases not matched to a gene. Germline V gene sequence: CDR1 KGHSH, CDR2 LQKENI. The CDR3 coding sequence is TGTGCCAGCTCACCACCCGACAGGGGGCCCGTAGGGACCCAGTACTTC. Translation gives CASSPPDRGPVGTQYF. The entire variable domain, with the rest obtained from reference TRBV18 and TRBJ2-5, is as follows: NAGVMQNPRHLVRRRGQEARLRCSPMKGHSHVYWYRQLPEEGLKFMVYLQKENIIDESGMPKERFSAEFPKEGPSILRIQQVVRGDSAAYFCASSPPDRGPVGTQYFGPGTRLLVL.

The CDR3 region is CASSSTRQETQYF. CDR3 bases: TGTGCCAGCTCATCGACTAGACAAGAGACCCAGTACTTC. This chain links TRBV18 with TRBJ2-5; D is possibly TRBD2 (6 bases). In germline, CDR1 is KGHSH, CDR2 LQKENI. The CDR3 covers 13 residues. V lost 5 bases to trimming and J lost 2 bases, with 9 bases between them.

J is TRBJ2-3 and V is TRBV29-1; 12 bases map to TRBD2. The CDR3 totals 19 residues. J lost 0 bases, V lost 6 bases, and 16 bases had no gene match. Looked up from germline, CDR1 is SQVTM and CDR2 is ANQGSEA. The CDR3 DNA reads TGCAGCGTGAGGGGGATAAACCCCCTAGCGGGAGGGAGCACAGATACGCAGTATTTT. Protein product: CSVRGINPLAGGSTDTQYF.

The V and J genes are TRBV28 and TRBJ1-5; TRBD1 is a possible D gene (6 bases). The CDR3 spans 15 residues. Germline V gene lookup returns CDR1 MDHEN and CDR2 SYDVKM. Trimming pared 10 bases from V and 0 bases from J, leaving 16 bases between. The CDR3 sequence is CAIGGGTNSNQPQHF. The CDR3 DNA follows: TGTGCCATCGGGGGGGGGACAAATAGCAATCAGCCCCAGCATTTT.

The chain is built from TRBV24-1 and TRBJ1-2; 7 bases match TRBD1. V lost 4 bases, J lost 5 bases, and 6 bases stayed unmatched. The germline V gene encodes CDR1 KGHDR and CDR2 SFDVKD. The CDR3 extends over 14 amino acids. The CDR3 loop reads CATSEGGIRYGYTF. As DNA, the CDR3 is TGTGCCACCAGTGAAGGGGGCATTCGATATGGCTACACCTTC.

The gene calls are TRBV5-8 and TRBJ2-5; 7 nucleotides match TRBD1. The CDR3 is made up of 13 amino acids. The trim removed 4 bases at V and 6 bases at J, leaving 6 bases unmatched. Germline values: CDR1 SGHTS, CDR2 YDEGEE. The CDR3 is CASSRLQGQTQYF. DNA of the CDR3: TGTGCCAGCAGCCGTCTACAGGGGCAGACCCAGTACTTC.

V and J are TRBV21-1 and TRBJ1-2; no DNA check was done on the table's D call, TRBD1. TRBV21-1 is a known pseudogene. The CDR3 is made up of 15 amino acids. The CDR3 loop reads CASSKVVRGYYGYTF. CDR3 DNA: TGTGCCAGCAGCAAAGTGGTCAGGGGCTACTATGGCTACACCTTC.

CDR3 bases: TGCGCCAGCAGCTTGGGGGCGGGAGGGGGCGAGCAGTACTTC. Translating it yields CASSLGAGGGEQYF. V gene TRBV5-1 combines with J gene TRBJ2-7; TRBD2 agrees at 9 bases. There are 14 residues in the CDR3. The V and J ends lost 0 bases and 6 bases, in that order; junction bases with no gene match: 4. Germline V CDR1 and CDR2: SGHRS, YFSETQ.

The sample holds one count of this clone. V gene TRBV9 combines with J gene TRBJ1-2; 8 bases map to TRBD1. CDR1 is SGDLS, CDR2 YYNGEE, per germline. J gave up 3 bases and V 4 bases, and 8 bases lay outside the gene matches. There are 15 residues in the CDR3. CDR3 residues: CASSITGGGDYGYTF. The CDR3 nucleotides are TGTGCCAGCAGCATCACAGGGGGAGGTGACTATGGCTACACCTTC.

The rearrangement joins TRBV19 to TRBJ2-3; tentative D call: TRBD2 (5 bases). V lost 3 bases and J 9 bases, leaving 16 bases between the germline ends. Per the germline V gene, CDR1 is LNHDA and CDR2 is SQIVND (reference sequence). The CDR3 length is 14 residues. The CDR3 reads CASSIQAEQITQYF. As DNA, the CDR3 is TGTGCCAGTAGTATTCAAGCGGAGCAGATAACGCAGTATTTT.

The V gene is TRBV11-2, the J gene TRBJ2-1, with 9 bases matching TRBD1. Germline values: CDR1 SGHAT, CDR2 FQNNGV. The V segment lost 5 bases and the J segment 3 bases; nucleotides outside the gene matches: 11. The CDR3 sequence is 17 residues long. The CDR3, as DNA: TGTGCCAGCAGCCCGGCCCTGACAGGGGGTCTCTACAATGAGCAGTTCTTC. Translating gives CASSPALTGGLYNEQFF. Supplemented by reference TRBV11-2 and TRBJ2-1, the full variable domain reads EAGVAQSPRYKIIEKRQSVAFWCNPISGHATLYWYQQILGQGPKLLIQFQNNGVVDDSQLPKDRFSAERLKGVDSTLKIQPAKLEDSAVYLCASSPALTGGLYNEQFFGPGTRLTVL.

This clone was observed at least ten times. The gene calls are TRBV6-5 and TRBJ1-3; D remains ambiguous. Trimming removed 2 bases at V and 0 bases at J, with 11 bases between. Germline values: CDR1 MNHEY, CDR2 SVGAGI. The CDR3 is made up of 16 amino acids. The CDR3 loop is CASSYERASSGNTIYF. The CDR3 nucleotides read TGTGCCAGCAGTTACGAGAGGGCCAGCTCTGGAAACACCATATATTTT.

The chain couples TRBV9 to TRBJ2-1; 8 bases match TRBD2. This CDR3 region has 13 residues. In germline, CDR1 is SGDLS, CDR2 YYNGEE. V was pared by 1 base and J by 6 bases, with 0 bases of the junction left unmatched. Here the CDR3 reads CASSVSGSNEQFF. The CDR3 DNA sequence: TGTGCCAGCAGCGTAAGCGGGAGCAATGAGCAGTTCTTC.

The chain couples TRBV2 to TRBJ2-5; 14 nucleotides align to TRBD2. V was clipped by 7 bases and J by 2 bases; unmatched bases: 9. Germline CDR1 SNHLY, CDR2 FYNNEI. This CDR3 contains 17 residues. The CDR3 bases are TGTGCCAGCATAACCGGGACTAGCGGGAGAGGGCAAGAGACCCAGTACTTC. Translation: CASITGTSGRGQETQYF.

The chain's CDR3 is CASSKLAGGAGEQFF. CDR3 nucleotides: TGTGCCAGCAGTAAACTAGCGGGAGGTGCGGGAGAGCAGTTCTTC. The genes are TRBV6-5 and TRBJ2-1; 12 nucleotides match TRBD2. Looked up from germline, CDR1 is MNHEY and CDR2 is SVGAGI. The ends lost 5 bases at V and 10 bases at J; junction bases unmatched: 9. The CDR3 has 15 amino acids.

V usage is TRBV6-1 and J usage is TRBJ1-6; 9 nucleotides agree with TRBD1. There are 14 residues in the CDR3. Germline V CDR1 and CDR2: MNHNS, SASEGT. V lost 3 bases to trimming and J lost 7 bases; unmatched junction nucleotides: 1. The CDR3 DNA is TGTGCCAGCAGTGATGACAGGGGGAATTCACCCCTCCACTTT. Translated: CASSDDRGNSPLHF.

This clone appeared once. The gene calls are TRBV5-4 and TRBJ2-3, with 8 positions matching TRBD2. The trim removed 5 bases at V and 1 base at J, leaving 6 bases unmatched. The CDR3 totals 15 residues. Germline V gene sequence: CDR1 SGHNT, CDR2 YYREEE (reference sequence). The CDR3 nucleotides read TGTGCCAGCAGTCCGGCGGGGGGAGGCACAGATACGCAGTATTTT. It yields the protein CASSPAGGGTDTQYF.

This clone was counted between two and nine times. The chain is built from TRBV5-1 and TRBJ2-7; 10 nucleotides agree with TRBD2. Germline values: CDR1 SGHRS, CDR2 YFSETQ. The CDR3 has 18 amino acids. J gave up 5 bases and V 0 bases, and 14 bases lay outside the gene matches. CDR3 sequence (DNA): TGCGCCAGCAGCTTGGCCATACTAGCGGGACCTCCTCTACACGAGCAGTACTTC. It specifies CASSLAILAGPPLHEQYF.

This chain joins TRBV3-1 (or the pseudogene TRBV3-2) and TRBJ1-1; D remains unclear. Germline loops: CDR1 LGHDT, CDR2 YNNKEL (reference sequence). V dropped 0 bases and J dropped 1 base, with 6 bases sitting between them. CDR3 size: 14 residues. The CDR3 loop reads CASSQDPGNTEAFF. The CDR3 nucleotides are TGTGCCAGCAGCCAAGATCCCGGGAACACTGAAGCTTTCTTT.

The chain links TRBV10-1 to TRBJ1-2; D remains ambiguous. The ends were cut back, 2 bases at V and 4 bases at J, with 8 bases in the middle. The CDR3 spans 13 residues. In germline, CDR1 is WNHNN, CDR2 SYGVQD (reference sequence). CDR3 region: CASSETRGYGYTF. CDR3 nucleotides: TGCGCCAGCAGTGAGACCCGAGGCTATGGCTACACCTTC.

The CDR3 coding sequence is TGTGCCAGCAGCTTCGTTAACACAGGCTACGAGCAGTACTTC. Translated, it gives CASSFVNTGYEQYF. The chain employs TRBV7-2 and TRBJ2-7; tentatively, D is TRBD1 (5 bases). Trimming left V 3 bases short and J 3 bases short, with 12 bases between. The length of the CDR3 is 14 residues. Germline CDR1 reads SGHTA; CDR2 reads FQGNSA.

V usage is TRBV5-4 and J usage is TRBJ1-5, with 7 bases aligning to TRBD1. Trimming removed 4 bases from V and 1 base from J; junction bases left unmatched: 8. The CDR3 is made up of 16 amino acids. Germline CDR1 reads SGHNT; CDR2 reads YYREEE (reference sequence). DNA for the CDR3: TGTGCCAGCAGCACCACGGACAGGTTAAGCAATCAGCCCCAGCATTTT. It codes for CASSTTDRLSNQPQHF.

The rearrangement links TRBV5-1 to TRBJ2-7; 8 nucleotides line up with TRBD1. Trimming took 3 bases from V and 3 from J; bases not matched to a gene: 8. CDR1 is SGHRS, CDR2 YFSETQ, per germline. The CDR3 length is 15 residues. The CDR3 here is CASSSLGQGGYEQYF. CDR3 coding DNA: TGCGCCAGCAGCTCCCTCGGACAGGGAGGCTACGAGCAGTACTTC.

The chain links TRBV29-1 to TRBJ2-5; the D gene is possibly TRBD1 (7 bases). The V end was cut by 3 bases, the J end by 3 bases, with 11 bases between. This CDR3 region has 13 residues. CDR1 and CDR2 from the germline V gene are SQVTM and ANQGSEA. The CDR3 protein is CSVDPRGEETQYF. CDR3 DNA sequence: TGCAGCGTTGATCCCAGGGGGGAAGAGACCCAGTACTTC.